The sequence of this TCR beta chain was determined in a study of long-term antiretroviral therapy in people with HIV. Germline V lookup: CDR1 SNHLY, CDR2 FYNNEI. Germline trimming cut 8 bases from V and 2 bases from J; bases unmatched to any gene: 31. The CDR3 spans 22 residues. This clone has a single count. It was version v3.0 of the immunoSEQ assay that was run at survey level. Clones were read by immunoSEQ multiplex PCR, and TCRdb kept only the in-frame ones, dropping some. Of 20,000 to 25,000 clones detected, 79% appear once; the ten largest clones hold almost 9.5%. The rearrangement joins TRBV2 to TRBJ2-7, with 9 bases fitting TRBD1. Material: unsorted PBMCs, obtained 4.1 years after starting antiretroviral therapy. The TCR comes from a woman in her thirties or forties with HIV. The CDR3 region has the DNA TGTGCCAGCTGGGGATGGGACTCCCCCTGGGACAGGGTAGGTTGGAACCCCTACGAGCAGTACTTC. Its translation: CASWGWDSPWDRVGWNPYEQYF.